This passage covers 3 T cell receptor beta chains from one sample sequenced in a study of Ad26.COV2.S vaccination and SARS-CoV-2 variants. Indicated treatment: some 20 received Ad26.COV2.S at low or high dose, single or two shots; 5 received placebo; per-sample allocation not given. Specimens were obtained on day 63 following the first vaccine or placebo injection. Produced via immunoSEQ multiplex PCR; TCRdb's table is partial and in-frame only. The table records about 420,000 clones, approximately 90% of them present only once. The specimen was peripheral blood, collected in a trial of Ad26.COV2.S vaccine versus placebo. Receptors originate from a person between 18 and 65 years old who received the Ad26.COV2.S COVID-19 vaccine or a placebo.

The chain joins TRBV6-2 or TRBV6-3 to TRBJ1-1; maybe TRBD1 (5 bases). Trimming removed 2 bases from V and 6 bases from J, with 13 bases in between. The CDR3 runs to 14 residues. From germline, CDR1 is MNHEY and CDR2 SVGEGT. CDR3 bases: TGTGCCAGCAGTTACACGGGGGTGGGCGCTGAAGCTTTCTTT. It encodes CASSYTGVGAEAFF.

This chain connects TRBV7-9 to TRBJ2-4; no clear D. The CDR3 contains 16 residues. Trimming left V 5 bases short and J 4 bases short, with 18 bases between. CDR1 and CDR2 (germline): SEHNR, FQNEAQ (reference sequence). CDR3 region: CASSPSGSSGKNIQYF. The CDR3, as DNA: TGTGCCAGCAGCCCCTCCGGCAGCTCTGGTAAAAACATTCAGTACTTC.

J is TRBJ2-3 and V is TRBV2; 9 bases fit TRBD2. Unmatched junction bases numbered 2, after V lost 7 bases and J lost 3 bases. Germline V CDR1 and CDR2: SNHLY, FYNNEI. This CDR3 contains 13 residues. The CDR3 region is CASTTSGTDTQYF. The CDR3 nucleotides are TGTGCCAGCACGACTAGCGGAACAGATACGCAGTATTTT.